This entry features one T cell receptor (beta chain) sequence. Its antigen is as yet unknown. TCRdb re-analysed the 5' RACE reads in MiXCR, keeping a single row per CDR3 protein. The sample gives a few hundred thousand distinct CDR3 sequences, more than 9.5% of which show up once; 3.5% to 5% is in the top ten. This sample was taken from a study of identical twins. Regarding the study as a whole: Invariant cells of the MAIT and iNKT types might have partly distorted the zero-insertion analyses.

This same sample was also taken into another study, of yellow fever vaccine responses in identical twins.

Sequenced: memory (CD45RO+) T cells sorted from blood. This TCR derives from a woman aged 18-30 years in good health.

This chain's CDR3 is CASSPPVLAGGNEQFF. For the CDR3, the DNA is TGTGCCAGCAGCCCACCCGTCCTAGCGGGAGGCAATGAGCAGTTCTTC. This chain joins TRBV9 and TRBJ2-1; 11 bases align to TRBD2. In germline, CDR1 is SGDLS, CDR2 YYNGEE. The CDR3 sequence is 16 residues long. V lost 4 bases, J lost 6 bases, and 9 bases stayed unmatched.